Listed here is a single T cell receptor (beta chain). Germline V gene data show CDR1 as MDHEN and CDR2 as SYDVKM. The CDR3 consists of 15 residues. The trim removed 8 bases at V and 6 bases at J, leaving 15 bases unmatched. The data were obtained in a study of blood T cell repertoires in COVID-19. Study-wide context: Material from acute and convalescent COVID-19 was sourced from the United States, Italy and Spain.

This table comes from immunoSEQ multiplex PCR, and its TCRdb copy is limited to in-frame clones, with some not included. The table records about 100,000 clones, about 83% of them present only once. The genes are TRBV28 and TRBJ2-7, with 8 bases identical to TRBD1. The sample comprised peripheral blood. This TCR was sampled from a woman between 65 and 79 years old with acute or convalescent COVID-19. Here the CDR3 reads CASAARGTGTSEQYF. CDR3 bases: TGTGCCAGCGCCGCCCGGGGGACAGGCACCTCCGAGCAGTACTTC.